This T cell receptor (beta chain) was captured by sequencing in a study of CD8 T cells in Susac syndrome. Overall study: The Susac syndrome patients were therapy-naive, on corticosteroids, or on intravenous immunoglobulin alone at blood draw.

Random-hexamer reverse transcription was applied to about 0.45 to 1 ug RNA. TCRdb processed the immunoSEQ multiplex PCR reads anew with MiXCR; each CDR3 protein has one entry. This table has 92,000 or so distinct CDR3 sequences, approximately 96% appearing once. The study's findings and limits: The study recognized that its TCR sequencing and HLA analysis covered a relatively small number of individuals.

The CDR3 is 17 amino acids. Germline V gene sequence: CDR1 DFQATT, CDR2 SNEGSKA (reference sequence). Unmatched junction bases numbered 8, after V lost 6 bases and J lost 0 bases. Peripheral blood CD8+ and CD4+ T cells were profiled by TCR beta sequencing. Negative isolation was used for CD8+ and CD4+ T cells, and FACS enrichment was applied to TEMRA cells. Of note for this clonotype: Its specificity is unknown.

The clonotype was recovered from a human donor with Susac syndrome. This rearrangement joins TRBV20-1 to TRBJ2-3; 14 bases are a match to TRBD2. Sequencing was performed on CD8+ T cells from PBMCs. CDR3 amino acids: CSARPGLAGASTDTQYF. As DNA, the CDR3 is TGCAGTGCGCGACCGGGACTAGCGGGGGCGAGCACAGATACGCAGTATTTT.